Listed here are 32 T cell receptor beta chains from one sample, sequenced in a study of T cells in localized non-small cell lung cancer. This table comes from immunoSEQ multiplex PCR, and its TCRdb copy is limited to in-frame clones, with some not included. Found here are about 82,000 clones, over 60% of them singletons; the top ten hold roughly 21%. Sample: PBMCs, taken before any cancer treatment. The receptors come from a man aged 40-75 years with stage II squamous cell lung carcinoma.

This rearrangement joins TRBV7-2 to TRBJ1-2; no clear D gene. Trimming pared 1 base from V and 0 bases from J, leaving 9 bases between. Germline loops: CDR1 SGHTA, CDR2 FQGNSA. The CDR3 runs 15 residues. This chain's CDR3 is CASSLDGVANYGYTF. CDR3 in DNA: TGTGCCAGCAGCTTAGACGGGGTCGCTAACTATGGCTACACCTTC.

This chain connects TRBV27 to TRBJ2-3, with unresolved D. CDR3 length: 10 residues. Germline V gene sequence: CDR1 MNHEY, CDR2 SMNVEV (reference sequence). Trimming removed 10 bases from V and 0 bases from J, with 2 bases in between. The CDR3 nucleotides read TGTGCCAACAGCACAGATACGCAGTATTTT. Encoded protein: CANSTDTQYF.

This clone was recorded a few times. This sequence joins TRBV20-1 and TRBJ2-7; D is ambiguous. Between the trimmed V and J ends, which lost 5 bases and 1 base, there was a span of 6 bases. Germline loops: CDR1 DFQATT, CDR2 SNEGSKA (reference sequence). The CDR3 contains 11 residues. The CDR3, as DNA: TGCAGTGCTTCCGAATCCTACGAGCAGTACTTC. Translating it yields CSASESYEQYF.

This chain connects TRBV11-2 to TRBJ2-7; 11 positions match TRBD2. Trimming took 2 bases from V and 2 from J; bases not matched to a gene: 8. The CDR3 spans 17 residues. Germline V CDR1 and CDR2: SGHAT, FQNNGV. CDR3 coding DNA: TGTGCCAGCAGCTTAACTAGCGGGAGTCCTACCGCCTACGAGCAGTACTTC. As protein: CASSLTSGSPTAYEQYF.

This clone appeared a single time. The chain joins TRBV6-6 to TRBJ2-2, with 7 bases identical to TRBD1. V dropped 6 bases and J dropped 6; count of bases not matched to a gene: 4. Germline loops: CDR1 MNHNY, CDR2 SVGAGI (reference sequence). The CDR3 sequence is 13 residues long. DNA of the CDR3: TGTGCCAGCAGCCAGGGGGATCCCGGGGAGCTGTTTTTT. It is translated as CASSQGDPGELFF.

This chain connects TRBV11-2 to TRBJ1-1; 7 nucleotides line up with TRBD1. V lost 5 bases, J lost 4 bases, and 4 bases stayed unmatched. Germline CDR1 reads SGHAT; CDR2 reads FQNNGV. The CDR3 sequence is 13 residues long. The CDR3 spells CASSPQGPTEAFF. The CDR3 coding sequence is TGTGCCAGCAGCCCACAGGGGCCCACTGAAGCTTTCTTT.

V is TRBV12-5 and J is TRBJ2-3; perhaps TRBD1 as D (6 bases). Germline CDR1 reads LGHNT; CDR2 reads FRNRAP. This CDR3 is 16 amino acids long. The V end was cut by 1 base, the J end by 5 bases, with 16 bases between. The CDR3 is CASGLAMTGLQDTQYF. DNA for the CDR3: TGTGCTAGTGGTTTGGCTATGACAGGACTTCAAGATACGCAGTATTTT.

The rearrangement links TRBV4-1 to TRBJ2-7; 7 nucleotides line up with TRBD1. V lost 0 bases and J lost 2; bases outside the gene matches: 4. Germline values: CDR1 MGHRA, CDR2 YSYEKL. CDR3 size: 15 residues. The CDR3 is CASSQEWTGAYEQYF. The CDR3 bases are TGCGCCAGCAGCCAAGAGTGGACAGGCGCCTACGAGCAGTACTTC.

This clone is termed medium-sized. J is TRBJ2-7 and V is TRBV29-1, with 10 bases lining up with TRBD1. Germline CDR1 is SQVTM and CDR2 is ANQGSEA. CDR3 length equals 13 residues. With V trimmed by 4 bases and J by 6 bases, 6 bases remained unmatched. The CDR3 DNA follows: TGCAGCGTTGCGGGACAGGGGATGGGCGAGCAGTACTTC. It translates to CSVAGQGMGEQYF.

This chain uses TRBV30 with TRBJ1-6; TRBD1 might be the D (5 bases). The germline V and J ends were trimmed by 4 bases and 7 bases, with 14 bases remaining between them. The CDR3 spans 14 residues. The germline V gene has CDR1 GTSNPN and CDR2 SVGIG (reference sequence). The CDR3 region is CAWKQRGVNSPLHF. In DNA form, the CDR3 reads TGTGCCTGGAAGCAGCGGGGCGTGAATTCACCCCTCCACTTT.

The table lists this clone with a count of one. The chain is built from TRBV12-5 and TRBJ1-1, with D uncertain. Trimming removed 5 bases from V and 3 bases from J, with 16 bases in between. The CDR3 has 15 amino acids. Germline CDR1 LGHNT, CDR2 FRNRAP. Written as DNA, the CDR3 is TGTGCTAGTGGTGAAGGTAATAGTGGATACACTGAAGCTTTCTTT. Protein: CASGEGNSGYTEAFF.

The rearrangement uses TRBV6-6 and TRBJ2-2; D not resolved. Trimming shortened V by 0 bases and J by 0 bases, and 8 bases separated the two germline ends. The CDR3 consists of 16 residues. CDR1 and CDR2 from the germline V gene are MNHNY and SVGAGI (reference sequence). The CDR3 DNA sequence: TGTGCCAGCAGTTACTCCCCCAGAACGAACACCGGGGAGCTGTTTTTT. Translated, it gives CASSYSPRTNTGELFF.

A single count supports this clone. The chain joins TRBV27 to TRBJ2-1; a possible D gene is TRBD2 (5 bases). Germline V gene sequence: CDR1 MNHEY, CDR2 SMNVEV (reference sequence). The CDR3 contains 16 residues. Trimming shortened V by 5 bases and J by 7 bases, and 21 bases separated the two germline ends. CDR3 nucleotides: TGTGCCAGCAGTCTCTACCTTGGAGTAGCGAATAATGAGCAGTTCTTC. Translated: CASSLYLGVANNEQFF.

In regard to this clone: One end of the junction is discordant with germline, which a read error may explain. CDR3 residues: CASSSGSGVKTEAFF. The CDR3 nucleotides read TGTGCCAGCAGTTCCGGTTCGGGGGTGAAGACTGAAGCTTTCTTT. The V call is TRBV28, the J call TRBJ1-1; tentatively, D is TRBD1 (5 bases). The germline V gene has CDR1 MDHEN and CDR2 SYDVKM. This CDR3 contains 15 residues. Drawing the rest from reference TRBV28 and TRBJ1-1, the complete variable domain is DVKVTQSSRYLVKRTGEKVFLECVQDMDHENMFWYRQDPGLGLRLIYFSYDVKMKEKGDIPEGYSVSREKKERFSLILESASTNQTSMYLCASSSGSGVKTEAFFGQGTRLTVV.

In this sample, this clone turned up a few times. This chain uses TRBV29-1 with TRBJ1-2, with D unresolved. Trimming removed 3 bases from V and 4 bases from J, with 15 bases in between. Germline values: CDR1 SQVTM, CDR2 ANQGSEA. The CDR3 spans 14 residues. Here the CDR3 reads CSVDGGSGIYGYTF. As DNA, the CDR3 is TGCAGCGTTGATGGCGGCTCTGGTATCTATGGCTACACCTTC.

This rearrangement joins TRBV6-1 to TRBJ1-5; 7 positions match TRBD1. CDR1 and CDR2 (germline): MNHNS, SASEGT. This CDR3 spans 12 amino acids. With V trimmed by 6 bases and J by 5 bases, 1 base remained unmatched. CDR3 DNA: TGTGCCAGCAGACAGGGGTATCAGCCCCAGCATTTT. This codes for CASRQGYQPQHF.

Here the CDR3 reads CASSPGSSSLRQGTQYF. The CDR3 DNA reads as TGTGCCAGCAGCCCAGGATCTAGCTCCCTAAGGCAGGGGACCCAGTACTTC. The genes are TRBV7-2 and TRBJ2-5; TRBD1 or TRBD2 may be the D gene (5 bases each). Germline V gene lookup returns CDR1 SGHTA and CDR2 FQGNSA. The CDR3 length is 17 residues. Trimming removed 5 bases from V and 7 bases from J, with 26 bases in between.

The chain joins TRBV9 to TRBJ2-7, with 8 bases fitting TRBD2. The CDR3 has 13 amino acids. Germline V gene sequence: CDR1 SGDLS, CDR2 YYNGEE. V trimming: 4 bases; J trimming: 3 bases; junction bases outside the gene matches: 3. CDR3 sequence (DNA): TGTGCCAGCAGCACCGGGACTAGCTACGAGCAGTACTTC. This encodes CASSTGTSYEQYF.

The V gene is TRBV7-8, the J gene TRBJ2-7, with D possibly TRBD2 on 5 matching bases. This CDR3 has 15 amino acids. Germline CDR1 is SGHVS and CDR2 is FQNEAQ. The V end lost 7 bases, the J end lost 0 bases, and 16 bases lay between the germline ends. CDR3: CASTPGLGSSYEQYF. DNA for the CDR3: TGTGCCAGCACCCCGGGGTTGGGGAGCTCCTACGAGCAGTACTTC.

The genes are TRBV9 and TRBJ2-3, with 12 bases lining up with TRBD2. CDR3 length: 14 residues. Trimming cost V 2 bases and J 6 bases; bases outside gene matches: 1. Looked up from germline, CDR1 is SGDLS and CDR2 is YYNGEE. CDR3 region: CASSVTSGGDTQYF. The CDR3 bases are TGTGCCAGCAGCGTGACTAGCGGGGGCGATACGCAGTATTTT.

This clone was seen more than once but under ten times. The CDR3 DNA is TGTGCCTGGGAACAACTAGGAATTGGCAAAAACATTCAGTACTTC. Amino acid sequence: CAWEQLGIGKNIQYF. This rearrangement joins TRBV30 to TRBJ2-4; possible D gene TRBD2, 5 bases. CDR1 is GTSNPN, CDR2 SVGIG, per germline (reference sequence). This CDR3 comprises 15 residues. V dropped 5 bases and J dropped 3 bases, with 17 bases sitting between them.

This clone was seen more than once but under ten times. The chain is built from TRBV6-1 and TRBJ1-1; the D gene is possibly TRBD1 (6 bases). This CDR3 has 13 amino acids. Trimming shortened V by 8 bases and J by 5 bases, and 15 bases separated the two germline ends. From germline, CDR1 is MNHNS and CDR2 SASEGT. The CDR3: CASSPGARTEAFF. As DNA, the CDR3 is TGTGCCAGCTCCCCGGGGGCAAGGACTGAAGCTTTCTTT.

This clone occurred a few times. The CDR3, as DNA: TGTGCCACCAGCAGAGAACGGTACGGCTCTAGCACAGATACGCAGTATTTT. Translated, it gives CATSRERYGSSTDTQYF. V and J are TRBV15 and TRBJ2-3, with D unresolved. Germline lookup yields CDR1 LNHNV and CDR2 YYDKDF (reference sequence). With 0 bases removed from V and 0 bases from J, the gap between germline ends came to 13 bases. The CDR3 has 17 amino acids.

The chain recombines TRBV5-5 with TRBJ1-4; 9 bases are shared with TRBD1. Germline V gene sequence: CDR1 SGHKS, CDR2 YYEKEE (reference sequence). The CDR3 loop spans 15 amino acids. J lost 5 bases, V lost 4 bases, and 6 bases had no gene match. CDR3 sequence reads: CASSNYRGRNEKLFF. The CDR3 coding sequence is TGTGCCAGCAGCAATTACAGGGGGCGGAATGAAAAACTGTTTTTT.

The CDR3 sequence is CASSPDGGAGGYTF. DNA for the CDR3: TGTGCCAGCAGCCCCGATGGCGGGGCCGGCGGCTACACCTTC. The rearrangement joins TRBV7-8 to TRBJ1-2; D is perhaps TRBD1 (5 bases). Germline V gene data show CDR1 as SGHVS and CDR2 as FQNEAQ. V lost 5 bases and J 8 bases, leaving 18 bases between the germline ends. The CDR3 length is 14 residues.

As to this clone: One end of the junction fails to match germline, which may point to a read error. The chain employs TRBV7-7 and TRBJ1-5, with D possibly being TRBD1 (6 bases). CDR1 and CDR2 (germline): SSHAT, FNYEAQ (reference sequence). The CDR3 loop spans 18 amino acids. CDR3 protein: CASSSQGYGVRFNQPQHF. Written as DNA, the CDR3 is TGTGCTAGCAGCTCCCAGGGGTATGGCGTGAGGTTTAATCAGCCCCAGCATTTT.

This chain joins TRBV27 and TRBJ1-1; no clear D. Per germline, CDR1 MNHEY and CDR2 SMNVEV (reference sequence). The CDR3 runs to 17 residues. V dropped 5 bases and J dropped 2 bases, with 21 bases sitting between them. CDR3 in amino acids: CASSLSNNIVSNTEAFF. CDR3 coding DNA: TGTGCCAGCAGTCTTTCAAACAATATTGTGAGTAACACTGAAGCTTTCTTT.

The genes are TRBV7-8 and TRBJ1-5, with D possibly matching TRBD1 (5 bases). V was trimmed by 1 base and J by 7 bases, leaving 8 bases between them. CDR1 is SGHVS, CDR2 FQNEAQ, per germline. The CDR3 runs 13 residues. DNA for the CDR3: TGTGCCAGCAGCTTAGAACGACAGCAGCCCCAGCATTTT. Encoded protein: CASSLERQQPQHF.

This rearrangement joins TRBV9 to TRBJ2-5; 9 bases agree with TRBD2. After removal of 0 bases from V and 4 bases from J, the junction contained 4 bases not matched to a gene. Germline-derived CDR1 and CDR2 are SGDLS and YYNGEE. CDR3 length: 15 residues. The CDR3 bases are TGTGCCAGCAGCGTAGGGCTAGCGGGATTAGAGACCCAGTACTTC. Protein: CASSVGLAGLETQYF.

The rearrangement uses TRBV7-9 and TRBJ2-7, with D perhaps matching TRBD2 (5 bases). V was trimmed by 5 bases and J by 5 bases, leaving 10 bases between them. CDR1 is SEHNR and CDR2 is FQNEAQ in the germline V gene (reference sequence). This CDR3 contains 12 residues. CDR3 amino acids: CASSPPGNEQYF. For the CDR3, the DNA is TGTGCCAGCAGCCCGCCGGGGAACGAGCAGTACTTC.

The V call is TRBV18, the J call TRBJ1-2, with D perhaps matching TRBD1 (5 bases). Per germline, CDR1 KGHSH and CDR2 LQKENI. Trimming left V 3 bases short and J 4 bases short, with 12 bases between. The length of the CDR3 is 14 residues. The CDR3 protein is CASSPTSGTYGYTF. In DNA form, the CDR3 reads TGTGCCAGCTCACCCACGTCGGGGACCTATGGCTACACCTTC.

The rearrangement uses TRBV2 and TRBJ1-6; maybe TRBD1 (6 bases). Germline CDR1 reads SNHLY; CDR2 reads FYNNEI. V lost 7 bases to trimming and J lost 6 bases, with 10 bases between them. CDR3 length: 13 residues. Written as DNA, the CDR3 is TGTGCCAGCACGGAGGGGGGTAATTCACCCCTCCACTTT. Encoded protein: CASTEGGNSPLHF.